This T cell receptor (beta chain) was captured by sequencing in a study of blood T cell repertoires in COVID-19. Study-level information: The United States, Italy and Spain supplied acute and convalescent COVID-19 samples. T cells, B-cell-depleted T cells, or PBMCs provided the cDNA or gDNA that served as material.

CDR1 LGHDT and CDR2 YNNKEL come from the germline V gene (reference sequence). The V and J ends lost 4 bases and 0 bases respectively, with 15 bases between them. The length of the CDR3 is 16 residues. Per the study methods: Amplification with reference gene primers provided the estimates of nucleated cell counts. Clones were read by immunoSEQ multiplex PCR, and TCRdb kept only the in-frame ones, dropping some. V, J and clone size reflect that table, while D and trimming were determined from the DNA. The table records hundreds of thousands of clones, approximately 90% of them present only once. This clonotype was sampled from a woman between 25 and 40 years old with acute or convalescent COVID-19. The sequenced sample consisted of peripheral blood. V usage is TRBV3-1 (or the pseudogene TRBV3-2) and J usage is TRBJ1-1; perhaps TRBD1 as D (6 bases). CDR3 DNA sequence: TGTGCCAGCAGCCCCCCAGGGGTCTTTATGAACACTGAAGCTTTCTTT. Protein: CASSPPGVFMNTEAFF.